The rows below give T cell receptor beta chains drawn from one sample of a study of blood T cell repertoires in COVID-19. Repertoires were generated with immunoSEQ multiplex PCR, while TCRdb's copy carries only in-frame clones and drops some. The sample holds 29,000 or so clones, approximately 90% seen once. The source material was peripheral blood. The receptors derive from a man over 45 with active COVID-19. CDR3s include the opening cysteine and the closing phenylalanine or tryptophan. A D gene is named only where the DNA matches it firmly. The size entry is marked missing in some rows and otherwise reads once, few, many or a size class.

D: TRBD2; V: TRBV20-1; size: once; J: TRBJ2-1; CDR3: CSASLAGWVEFNEQFF; DNA: TGCAGTGCCAGTCTAGCGGGATGGGTAGAGTTCAATGAGCAGTTCTTC
D: .; V: TRBV19; size: .; J: TRBJ1-2; CDR3: CASVRAGAGTGSSYGYTF; DNA: TGTGCCAGTGTCCGGGCAGGGGCCGGTACCGGAAGTAGCTATGGCTACACCTTC
D: .; V: TRBV5-6; size: .; J: TRBJ2-1; CDR3: CASTLGTYNEQFF; DNA: TGTGCCAGCACCCTCGGTACTTACAATGAGCAGTTCTTC
D: TRBD2; V: TRBV28; size: once; J: TRBJ2-2; CDR3: CASSFIGRAPGELFF; DNA: TGTGCCAGCAGTTTCATCGGGAGGGCCCCCGGGGAGCTGTTTTTT
D: .; V: TRBV6-6; size: .; J: TRBJ2-5; CDR3: CASINRDFTAETQYF; DNA: TGTGCCAGCATCAACCGGGACTTTACGGCAGAGACCCAGTACTTC
D: TRBD1; V: TRBV30; size: .; J: TRBJ1-2; CDR3: CAWTLGQYYGYTF; DNA: TGTGCCTGGACCCTGGGACAGTACTATGGCTACACCTTC
D: .; V: TRBV6-5; size: .; J: TRBJ2-1; CDR3: CASSGLGAGYNEQFF; DNA: TGTGCCAGCAGCGGCCTGGGGGCCGGGTACAATGAGCAGTTCTTC
D: TRBD1; V: TRBV2; size: .; J: TRBJ2-1; CDR3: CASSERGQGAGEQFF; DNA: TGTGCCAGCAGTGAGCGGGGACAGGGGGCGGGTGAGCAGTTCTTC
D: TRBD2; V: TRBV5-1; size: .; J: TRBJ2-2; CDR3: CASSLVAGTNTGELFF; DNA: TGCGCCAGCAGCTTGGTAGCGGGGACGAACACCGGGGAGCTGTTTTTT
D: TRBD1; V: TRBV29-1; size: .; J: TRBJ2-7; CDR3: CSVMGGTGGTYEQYF; DNA: TGCAGCGTGATGGGCGGGACAGGGGGAACCTACGAGCAGTACTTC
D: TRBD2; V: TRBV7-9; size: .; J: TRBJ2-1; CDR3: CASSLFGLAGLQFF; DNA: TGTGCCAGCAGCTTATTTGGTCTAGCGGGACTTCAGTTCTTC
D: .; V: TRBV7-9; size: .; J: TRBJ2-1; CDR3: CASSPSGSDEQFF; DNA: TGTGCCAGCAGCCCCAGCGGTAGTGATGAGCAGTTCTTC
D: .; V: TRBV7-8; size: .; J: TRBJ1-5; CDR3: CASSFPAGEGSNQPQHF; DNA: TGTGCCAGCAGCTTCCCCGCAGGGGAGGGGAGCAATCAGCCCCAGCATTTT
D: .; V: TRBV30; size: .; J: TRBJ1-1; CDR3: CAWTRGGTEAFF; DNA: TGTGCCTGGACCCGGGGGGGCACTGAAGCTTTCTTT
D: TRBD2; V: TRBV28; size: .; J: TRBJ2-1; CDR3: CASSFRTSGDLEQFF; DNA: TGTGCCAGCAGTTTTAGAACTAGCGGGGATCTTGAGCAGTTCTTC
D: .; V: TRBV4-1; size: .; J: TRBJ2-5; CDR3: CASSQVGSQETQYF; DNA: TGCGCCAGCAGCCAAGTCGGTAGCCAAGAGACCCAGTACTTC
D: .; V: TRBV11-2; size: .; J: TRBJ1-5; CDR3: CASSLVPGQPQHF; DNA: TGTGCCAGCAGCTTAGTTCCGGGTCAGCCCCAGCATTTT
D: TRBD1; V: TRBV5-1; size: once; J: TRBJ1-5; CDR3: CASSATGASNQPQHF; DNA: TGCGCCAGCAGCGCAACAGGGGCGAGCAATCAGCCCCAGCATTTT
D: TRBD1; V: TRBV7-2; size: .; J: TRBJ2-7; CDR3: CASSLGGQGNEQYF; DNA: TGTGCCAGCAGCTTAGGAGGACAGGGTAACGAGCAGTACTTC
D: .; V: TRBV11-2; size: .; J: TRBJ1-5; CDR3: CASSSGQFNQPQHF; DNA: TGTGCCAGCAGCTCAGGACAGTTCAATCAGCCCCAGCATTTT
D: .; V: TRBV27; size: .; J: TRBJ2-6; CDR3: CASSYLSGANVLTF; DNA: TGTGCCAGCAGCTACCTCTCCGGGGCCAACGTCCTGACTTTC
D: .; V: TRBV19; size: .; J: TRBJ1-3; CDR3: CATQRGRGGNTIYF; DNA: TGTGCCACCCAGAGGGGGAGAGGAGGAAACACCATATATTTT
D: .; V: TRBV7-9; size: few; J: TRBJ2-2; CDR3: CASSFAGNTGELFF; DNA: TGTGCCAGCAGCTTTGCAGGGAACACCGGGGAGCTGTTTTTT
D: TRBD2; V: TRBV4-1; size: .; J: TRBJ2-7; CDR3: CASSHLTSGSREQYF; DNA: TGCGCCAGCAGCCACCTGACTAGCGGGAGTCGCGAGCAGTACTTC
D: .; V: TRBV4-1; size: .; J: TRBJ2-7; CDR3: CASSQDLAYEQYF; DNA: TGCGCCAGCAGCCAGGATCTAGCCTACGAGCAGTACTTC
D: .; V: TRBV7-6; size: .; J: TRBJ1-4; CDR3: CASSSGRASQKHEKLFF; DNA: TGTGCCAGCAGCTCCGGCCGAGCTAGCCAGAAACATGAAAAACTGTTTTTT
D: .; V: TRBV11-1; size: .; J: TRBJ1-1; CDR3: CASSLARGLTEAFF; DNA: TGTGCCAGCAGCTTAGCGCGTGGTCTCACTGAAGCTTTCTTT
D: TRBD2; V: TRBV19; size: .; J: TRBJ2-3; CDR3: CASSRTLAGGTDTQYF; DNA: TGTGCCAGTAGCCGAACGCTAGCGGGGGGCACAGATACGCAGTATTTT
D: TRBD1; V: TRBV19; size: .; J: TRBJ2-5; CDR3: CASSIDQSGTGQETQYF; DNA: TGTGCCAGTAGTATAGATCAGTCCGGGACAGGGCAAGAGACCCAGTACTTC
D: TRBD2; V: TRBV7-8; size: .; J: TRBJ2-1; CDR3: CASSLTSGRGVYNEQFF; DNA: TGTGCCAGCAGCCTGACTAGCGGGAGGGGTGTGTACAATGAGCAGTTCTTC
D: .; V: TRBV19; size: once; J: TRBJ2-2; CDR3: CASSPRGRGALNTGELFF; DNA: TGTGCCAGTAGTCCCAGGGGACGGGGGGCCTTAAACACCGGGGAGCTGTTTTTT
D: TRBD1; V: TRBV11-2; size: .; J: TRBJ1-3; CDR3: CASGTEGNTIYF; DNA: TGTGCCAGCGGGACAGAAGGAAACACCATATATTTT
D: .; V: TRBV24-1; size: .; J: TRBJ2-3; CDR3: CATSDLEGGTDTQYF; DNA: TGTGCCACCAGTGATTTGGAGGGGGGCACAGATACGCAGTATTTT
D: TRBD1; V: TRBV19; size: .; J: TRBJ1-3; CDR3: CASSVTGDGNTIYF; DNA: TGTGCCAGTAGTGTCACAGGGGATGGAAACACCATATATTTT
D: .; V: TRBV2; size: .; J: TRBJ1-4; CDR3: CASSLSEKLFF; DNA: TGTGCCAGCAGCCTCAGTGAAAAACTGTTTTTT
D: .; V: TRBV16; size: .; J: TRBJ1-5; CDR3: CASSRGQSSNQPQHF; DNA: TGTGCCAGCAGCCGCGGACAGAGTAGCAATCAGCCCCAGCATTTT
D: .; V: TRBV2; size: .; J: TRBJ1-6; CDR3: CASSVAGVSPLHF; DNA: TGTGCCAGCAGTGTAGCAGGGGTGTCACCCCTCCACTTT
D: .; V: TRBV20-1; size: .; J: TRBJ2-3; CDR3: CSASPPQVPYGSQYF; DNA: TGCAGTGCTAGTCCGCCCCAGGTGCCGTATGGTTCGCAGTATTTT
D: TRBD2; V: TRBV6-1; size: .; J: TRBJ2-4; CDR3: CASSEDSGDKNIQYF; DNA: TGTGCCAGCAGTGAGGATAGCGGGGACAAAAACATTCAGTACTTC
D: .; V: TRBV30; size: .; J: TRBJ2-1; CDR3: CAWSYSGDEQFF; DNA: TGTGCCTGGAGTTACTCAGGGGATGAGCAGTTCTTC
D: .; V: TRBV18; size: .; J: TRBJ1-2; CDR3: CASSPLTGTSSGYTF; DNA: TGTGCCAGCTCACCACTAACAGGAACATCCTCTGGCTACACCTTC
D: TRBD2; V: TRBV4-1; size: .; J: TRBJ2-1; CDR3: CASRLAGSNEQFF; DNA: TGCGCCAGCAGACTAGCGGGATCCAATGAGCAGTTCTTC
D: .; V: TRBV12-5; size: .; J: TRBJ1-1; CDR3: CASGRRNTEAFF; DNA: TGTGCTAGTGGACGGAGGAACACTGAAGCTTTCTTT
D: TRBD2; V: TRBV6-6; size: .; J: TRBJ2-7; CDR3: CASSWSGMRGRMEQYF; DNA: TGTGCCAGCAGTTGGTCCGGTATGCGCGGGAGAATGGAGCAGTACTTC
D: TRBD1; V: TRBV19; size: .; J: TRBJ2-7; CDR3: CASSISYRGSYEQYF; DNA: TGTGCCAGTAGTATTTCATACAGGGGCTCCTACGAGCAGTACTTC
D: .; V: TRBV28; size: .; J: TRBJ2-3; CDR3: CALRGPSTDTQYF; DNA: TGTGCCCTGCGGGGGCCGAGCACAGATACGCAGTATTTT
D: TRBD1; V: TRBV13; size: .; J: TRBJ1-2; CDR3: CASSGAPGQRDGYTF; DNA: TGTGCCAGCAGCGGCGCACCGGGACAGCGAGATGGCTACACCTTC
D: .; V: TRBV28; size: once; J: TRBJ2-5; CDR3: CASSSTVLGETQYF; DNA: TGTGCCAGCAGTTCCACAGTCCTGGGAGAGACCCAGTACTTC
D: TRBD1; V: TRBV5-1; size: .; J: TRBJ1-2; CDR3: CASSVSGTGEYGYTF; DNA: TGCGCCAGCAGCGTATCCGGGACAGGGGAATATGGCTACACCTTC
D: .; V: TRBV19; size: once; J: TRBJ2-7; CDR3: CASSKQGYEQYF; DNA: TGTGCCAGTAGTAAACAGGGCTACGAGCAGTACTTC
D: TRBD1; V: TRBV27; size: .; J: TRBJ1-1; CDR3: CASRSYGKGAMNTEAFF; DNA: TGTGCCAGCAGGTCGTACGGAAAGGGGGCGATGAACACTGAAGCTTTCTTT
D: .; V: TRBV3-1/TRBV3-2; size: .; J: TRBJ1-1; CDR3: CASSQGGGRTEAFF; DNA: TGTGCCAGCAGCCAAGGCGGGGGTAGGACTGAAGCTTTCTTT
D: TRBD2; V: TRBV5-1; size: .; J: TRBJ2-1; CDR3: CASSLAASGNEQFF; DNA: TGCGCCAGCAGCTTGGCGGCTAGCGGGAATGAGCAGTTCTTC
D: .; V: TRBV12-3/TRBV12-4; size: .; J: TRBJ1-1; CDR3: CASSSGRELEAFF; DNA: TGTGCCAGCAGTTCCGGGAGAGAGCTCGAAGCTTTCTTT